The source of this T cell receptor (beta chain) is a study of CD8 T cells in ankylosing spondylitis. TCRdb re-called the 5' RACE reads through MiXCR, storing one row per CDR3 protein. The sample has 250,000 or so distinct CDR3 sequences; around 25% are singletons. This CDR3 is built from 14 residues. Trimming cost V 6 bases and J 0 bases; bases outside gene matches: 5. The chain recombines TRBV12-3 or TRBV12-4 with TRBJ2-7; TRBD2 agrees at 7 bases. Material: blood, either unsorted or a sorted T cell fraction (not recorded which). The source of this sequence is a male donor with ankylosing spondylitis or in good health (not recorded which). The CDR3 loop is CASREAGNSYEQYF. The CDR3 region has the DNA TGTGCCAGCAGAGAAGCGGGAAACTCCTACGAGCAGTACTTC.